The next 28 T cell receptor beta chains were all read from a single sample in a study of regulatory T cells in long-lasting Graves disease. Indicated time point: persistent/refractory GD, antithyroid drugs over 5 years with positive TRAb. Isolated PBMC RNA provided the starting material for the TCR library. Assembly of TCR beta libraries relied on iRepertoire HTBI primers together with Arm-PCR of CDR3 regions. Via MiXCR, TCRdb re-called the multiplex PCR reads, giving one row per CDR3 protein. The sample records about 340,000 distinct CDR3 sequences, about 19% being singletons. The sequenced sample was peripheral blood mononuclear cells (PBMCs), obtained when the disease was refractory, from a patient treated with antithyroid drugs. Receptors originate from a female donor with Graves disease.

This clonotype was seen only a few times. The J gene is TRBJ2-2, the V gene TRBV30; maybe TRBD1 (7 bases). With 5 bases removed from V and 6 bases from J, the gap between germline ends came to 16 bases. Per germline, CDR1 GTSNPN and CDR2 SVGIG (reference sequence). This CDR3 spans 14 amino acids. CDR3 sequence: CAWGAQGEAGELFF. In DNA form, the CDR3 reads TGTGCCTGGGGGGCCCAGGGGGAGGCCGGGGAGCTGTTTTTT.

This clonotype was seen ten or more times. The CDR3 nucleotides are TGTGCCAGCACCCCGGTAGGATCTTATGGCTACACCTTC. Its translation: CASTPVGSYGYTF. The genes are TRBV12-3 or TRBV12-4 and TRBJ1-2; D unclear. V dropped 7 bases and J dropped 5 bases, with 14 bases sitting between them. The CDR3 contains 13 residues.

The sample holds a few counts of this clonotype. This CDR3 is CASSPRDRGGQLQHF. CDR3 coding DNA: TGTGCCAGCAGCCCAAGGGACAGGGGGGGCCAACTCCAGCATTTT. V gene TRBV6-1 combines with J gene TRBJ1-5, with TRBD1 identical over 11 bases. The V and J ends lost 6 bases and 12 bases, in that order; junction bases with no gene match: 13. The germline V gene has CDR1 MNHNS and CDR2 SASEGT. The CDR3 spans 15 residues.

In this sample, this clonotype turned up many times. This chain connects TRBV6-5 to TRBJ1-2; D unresolved. There are 14 residues in the CDR3. Trimming removed 2 bases at V and 3 bases at J, with 10 bases between. CDR1 and CDR2 (germline): MNHEY, SVGAGI. The CDR3 coding sequence is TGTGCCAGCAGTTACGGGAGGAACCACTATGGCTACACCTTC. Amino acids: CASSYGRNHYGYTF.

This clonotype was recorded many times. This chain links TRBV15 with TRBJ1-6; 7 bases align to TRBD1. CDR3 length equals 14 residues. The V gene's germline CDR1 is LNHNV and CDR2 YYDKDF (reference sequence). The J segment lost 6 bases and the V segment lost 4 bases, leaving 3 bases of the junction unmatched. The CDR3 sequence: CATSMYRGNSPLHF. The CDR3, as DNA: TGTGCCACCAGCATGTACAGGGGTAATTCACCCCTCCACTTT.

This clonotype has ten or more counts. This rearrangement joins TRBV28 to TRBJ1-2, with D uncertain. In germline, CDR1 is MDHEN, CDR2 SYDVKM. V lost 5 bases and J 3 bases, leaving 16 bases between the germline ends. CDR3 size: 15 residues. The CDR3 protein is CASSPLSNGYYGYTF. Here the CDR3 DNA reads TGTGCCAGCAGTCCCCTCTCGAACGGCTACTATGGCTACACCTTC.

This chain links TRBV7-2 with TRBJ2-7; no clear D. V was clipped by 5 bases and J by 6 bases, with 14 bases between them. The CDR3 contains 13 residues. The germline CDR1 and CDR2 sequences are SGHTA and FQGNSA. The CDR3 loop reads CASSPVAGVEQYF. The CDR3 coding sequence is TGTGCCAGCAGCCCAGTCGCTGGCGTCGAGCAGTACTTC.

This clonotype was seen many times. The chain recombines TRBV3-1 with TRBJ1-2; 7 bases align to TRBD1. Germline assignment: CDR1 LGHDT and CDR2 YNNKEL (reference sequence). The CDR3 runs 15 residues. The J segment lost 2 bases and the V segment lost 6 bases, leaving 9 bases of the junction unmatched. For the CDR3, the DNA is TGTGCCAGCAGTCCGACAGGGCGGTGGAACTATGGCTACACCTTC. Translation gives CASSPTGRWNYGYTF.

This clonotype was seen repeatedly, ten times or more. CDR3 sequence: CASSFSNTQYF. The CDR3 DNA follows: TGTGCCAGCAGCTTTTCAAACACCCAGTACTTC. The genes are TRBV11-2 and TRBJ2-5; no firm D call. Germline-derived CDR1 and CDR2 are SGHAT and FQNNGV. V lost 3 bases, J lost 8 bases, and 7 bases lay in between. The CDR3 totals 11 residues.

The J gene is TRBJ2-3, the V gene TRBV7-2; 8 positions agree with TRBD2. Germline loops: CDR1 SGHTA, CDR2 FQGNSA. The CDR3 runs to 16 residues. The CDR3 sequence is CASRAGGSTSTDTQYF. Here the CDR3 DNA reads TGTGCGTCGCGGGCGGGAGGCTCCACTAGCACAGATACGCAGTATTTT. The entire variable domain, with the rest obtained from reference TRBV7-2 and TRBJ2-3, is as follows: GAGVSQSPSNKVTEKGKDVELRCDPISGHTALYWYRQSLGQGLEFLIYFQGNSAPDKSGLPSDRFSAERTGGSVSTLTIQRTQQEDSAVYLCASRAGGSTSTDTQYFGPGTRLTVL.

The V gene is TRBV9, the J gene TRBJ1-6, with TRBD1 as a possible D gene (6 bases). V lost 1 base to trimming and J lost 5 bases, with 10 bases between them. Germline CDR1 and CDR2: SGDLS and YYNGEE. The CDR3 spans 15 residues. The CDR3, as DNA: TGTGCCAGCAGCGTAACAGGGACCGATAATTCACCCCTCCACTTT. Its translation is CASSVTGTDNSPLHF.

The chain couples TRBV7-6 to TRBJ2-2, with D hard to call. Germline V gene data show CDR1 as SGHVS and CDR2 as FNYEAQ. V gave up 5 bases and J gave up 5 bases, with 12 bases separating them. The CDR3 runs 14 residues. The CDR3 sequence is CASSADWATGELFF. As DNA, the CDR3 is TGTGCCAGCAGCGCCGACTGGGCTACCGGGGAGCTGTTTTTT. Combining the CDR3 with reference TRBV7-6 and TRBJ2-2 gives the whole variable domain GAGVSQSPRYKVTKRGQDVALRCDPISGHVSLYWYRQALGQGPEFLTYFNYEAQQDKSGLPNDRFSAERPEGSISTLTIQRTEQRDSAMYRCASSADWATGELFFGEGSRLTVL.

This clonotype was found many times. This sequence joins TRBV24-1 and TRBJ1-1, with D perhaps TRBD1 (5 bases). V lost 6 bases, J lost 2 bases, and 12 bases lay in between. In germline, CDR1 is KGHDR, CDR2 SFDVKD. This CDR3 is built from 14 residues. DNA for the CDR3: TGTGCCACCAGTCATTCTAGGGGAAACACTGAAGCTTTCTTT. Translation: CATSHSRGNTEAFF.

This clonotype has more than one count but fewer than ten. The rearrangement links TRBV12-3 or TRBV12-4 to TRBJ1-2, with 9 bases that match TRBD1. After removal of 6 bases from V and 8 bases from J, the junction contained 7 bases not matched to a gene. The CDR3 runs 13 residues. CDR3 sequence: CASRLVTGGGYTF. As DNA, the CDR3 is TGTGCCAGCAGGCTGGTGACAGGGGGGGGCTACACCTTC.

This clonotype was observed a few times. V gene TRBV18 combines with J gene TRBJ2-1; a possible D gene is TRBD1 (5 bases). CDR1 is KGHSH, CDR2 LQKENI, per germline. V was pared by 1 base and J by 8 bases, with 12 bases between. CDR3 size: 14 residues. This CDR3 is CASSPRTGRDEQFF. The CDR3 coding sequence is TGTGCCAGCTCACCACGTACAGGTCGGGATGAGCAGTTCTTC.

The chain links TRBV7-9 to TRBJ2-7; 14 bases fit TRBD2. Germline V CDR1 and CDR2: SEHNR, FQNEAQ (reference sequence). This CDR3 region has 16 residues. V was clipped by 7 bases and J by 6 bases; unmatched bases: 11. CDR3 in amino acids: CASTTGTSGSWGEQYF. The CDR3 nucleotides are TGTGCCAGCACCACGGGGACTAGCGGGAGTTGGGGCGAGCAGTACTTC.

This clonotype has a count of ten or more. The chain couples TRBV29-1 to TRBJ2-7; D is perhaps TRBD2 (6 bases). V was pared by 4 bases and J by 6 bases, with 19 bases between. Germline V gene sequence: CDR1 SQVTM, CDR2 ANQGSEA. The CDR3 covers 14 residues. As DNA, the CDR3 is TGCAGCGTTGGCCGCGGAGGGGATTTGGGCGAGCAGTACTTC. The encoded protein is CSVGRGGDLGEQYF.

This clonotype was seen repeatedly, ten times or more. J is TRBJ2-5 and V is TRBV12-3 or TRBV12-4; TRBD2 agrees at 15 bases. This CDR3 has 14 amino acids. The ends lost 5 bases at V and 7 bases at J; junction bases unmatched: 2. The CDR3 nucleotides read TGTGCCAGCAGTCTGGGACTAGCGGGAGGGACCCAGTACTTC. Its translation: CASSLGLAGGTQYF.

This clonotype showed up just a few times. This chain links TRBV6-5 with TRBJ2-3; 10 bases fit TRBD2. J gave up 2 bases and V 1 base, and 6 bases lay outside the gene matches. Germline CDR1 reads MNHEY; CDR2 reads SVGAGI. The CDR3 has 17 residues. CDR3 residues: CASSYLASGSPTDTQYF. In DNA, the CDR3 is TGTGCCAGCAGTTACTTGGCTAGCGGGAGCCCCACAGATACGCAGTATTTT.

At least ten counts were recorded for this clonotype. J is TRBJ2-4 and V is TRBV2; 7 nucleotides line up with TRBD2. Germline assignment: CDR1 SNHLY and CDR2 FYNNEI. V gave up 4 bases and J gave up 2 bases; unmatched junction bases: 11. The CDR3 is made up of 17 amino acids. CDR3 amino acids: CASSAPPGGGTKNIQYF. The CDR3 DNA reads TGTGCCAGCAGTGCCCCCCCGGGGGGTGGGACCAAAAACATTCAGTACTTC.

V usage is TRBV6-9 and J usage is TRBJ2-7; D uncertain. This CDR3 has 17 residues. Germline lookup yields CDR1 MNHGY and CDR2 SVAAGI. Trimming removed 3 bases at V and 0 bases at J, with 18 bases between. The CDR3 sequence is CASSYSPVAVGSYEQYF. DNA for the CDR3: TGTGCCAGCAGTTACTCCCCGGTCGCAGTTGGCTCCTACGAGCAGTACTTC.

This clonotype was seen only a few times. The chain joins TRBV7-9 to TRBJ1-2; no reliable D call. Trimming pared 3 bases from V and 6 bases from J, leaving 11 bases between. CDR1 and CDR2 (germline): SEHNR, FQNEAQ (reference sequence). CDR3 length: 13 amino acids. In DNA form, the CDR3 reads TGTGCCAGCAGCTTTTCGGAGTTGGATGGCTACACCTTC. It yields the protein CASSFSELDGYTF.

This clonotype was detected ten times or more. The chain carries TRBV12-3 or TRBV12-4 and TRBJ1-1, with 9 bases that match TRBD1. This CDR3 has 17 amino acids. After removal of 3 bases from V and 0 bases from J, the junction contained 8 bases not matched to a gene. The CDR3 DNA is TGTGCCAGCAGTTTTAGGACAGGGGCAAATCTGAACACTGAAGCTTTCTTT. This translates into CASSFRTGANLNTEAFF.

This clonotype has more than one count but fewer than ten. This rearrangement joins TRBV5-6 to TRBJ2-5; 8 nucleotides align to TRBD2. The CDR3 loop spans 16 amino acids. Per the germline V gene, CDR1 is SGHDT and CDR2 is YYEEEE. The J segment lost 5 bases and the V segment lost 5 bases, leaving 14 bases of the junction unmatched. CDR3 region: CASSKAGELTRETQYF. CDR3 nucleotide sequence: TGTGCCAGCAGTAAAGCGGGGGAGTTGACCAGGGAGACCCAGTACTTC.

Concerning this clonotype: A clone one base away is much larger, so this may be a read error. V gene TRBV12-3 or TRBV12-4 combines with J gene TRBJ1-5; D is ambiguous. The CDR3 extends over 13 amino acids. The CDR3 is CASSLSFNQPLHF. CDR3 in DNA: TGTGCCAGCAGTTTATCGTTCAATCAGCCCCTGCATTTT.

This clonotype has at least ten counts. This chain connects TRBV5-1 to TRBJ2-7, with D maybe TRBD1 (6 bases). CDR1 and CDR2 (germline): SGHRS, YFSETQ. Trimming stripped 0 bases from V and 6 bases from J, with 16 bases between. The CDR3 runs to 15 residues. The CDR3 region is CASSLDWGRVSEQYF. CDR3 bases: TGCGCCAGCAGCTTGGATTGGGGGCGCGTCTCCGAGCAGTACTTC.

The rearrangement joins TRBV10-2 to TRBJ1-6; 7 bases are a match to TRBD1. V lost 6 bases and J lost 11; bases outside the gene matches: 22. CDR3 length equals 18 residues. Germline CDR1 and CDR2: WSHSY and SAAADI. The CDR3 reads CASREDFSTGITRTPLHF. The CDR3 DNA reads as TGCGCCAGCAGGGAAGACTTTTCGACAGGGATCACTCGGACACCCCTCCACTTT.

This clonotype was seen only a few times. The V gene is TRBV14, the J gene TRBJ2-7, with a weak D call TRBD1 (6 bases). CDR1 and CDR2 from the germline V gene are SGHDN and FVKESK. V was pared by 1 base and J by 2 bases, with 9 bases between. This CDR3 comprises 14 residues. The CDR3 nucleotides are TGTGCCAGCAGCCAAGGGACAGCGGCCTACGAGCAGTACTTC. It yields the protein CASSQGTAAYEQYF. Full variable domain (remainder filled in from reference TRBV14 and TRBJ2-7): EAGVTQFPSHSVIEKGQTVTLRCDPISGHDNLYWYRRVMGKEIKFLLHFVKESKQDESGMPNNRFLAERTGGTYSTLKVQPAELEDSGVYFCASSQGTAAYEQYFGPGTRLTVT.